The clone carrying this T cell receptor beta chain was observed at least ten times. What it recognizes is unknown. For TCR beta, libraries came from iRepertoire HTBI primers and Arm-PCR of CDR3 regions. TCRdb ran MiXCR on the multiplex PCR reads and lists one entry per CDR3 protein. The sample lists around 330,000 distinct CDR3 sequences; 18% were seen once. These data belong to a study of regulatory T cells in long-lasting Graves disease. Looking at the study overall: Antithyroid drugs had been taken under 3 months by newly diagnosed Graves' patients.

Time point described: newly diagnosed GD, antithyroid drugs for less than 3 months. With RNA extracted from PBMCs as input, the TCR library was made. This CDR3 contains 14 residues. Trimming left V 9 bases short and J 4 bases short, with 18 bases between. Whole-study findings and limits: With persistent disease, TRBV28, TRBJ1-2 and TRBJ2-5 were the favored segments.

The sequences come from peripheral blood mononuclear cells (PBMCs), collected at new diagnosis, from a patient treated with antithyroid drugs. The source is a female donor with Graves disease. The V call is TRBV12-3 or TRBV12-4, the J call TRBJ1-1, with a weak D call TRBD1 (5 bases). This chain's CDR3 is CARNRVGAGTEAFF. The DNA for the CDR3 is TGTGCCAGGAACCGGGTAGGGGCCGGCACTGAAGCTTTCTTT.